The 25 T cell receptor beta chains below all came from one sample that was sequenced in a study of T cell responses to AZD1222 COVID-19 vaccine. Using immunoSEQ multiplex PCR, the repertoire was profiled, and TCRdb retains in-frame clones only, with some absent. The table lists tens of thousands of clones, 80% of them singletons. The sample consisted of peripheral blood, taken 28 days after the second AZD1222 dose. These receptors all come from an adult who received the AZD1222 COVID-19 vaccine.

The genes are TRBV28 and TRBJ2-7; no firm D call. The CDR3 has 14 residues. CDR1 and CDR2 (germline): MDHEN, SYDVKM. V was clipped by 2 bases and J by 0 bases, with 8 bases between them. In DNA, the CDR3 is TGTGCCAGCAGTTTAGGGATTAGCTCCTACGAGCAGTACTTC. Protein: CASSLGISSYEQYF.

This chain uses TRBV6-5 with TRBJ1-4; D remains ambiguous. Germline CDR1 and CDR2: MNHEY and SVGAGI. Trimming removed 11 bases at V and 11 bases at J, with 24 bases between. The CDR3 consists of 14 residues. CDR3 bases: TGTGCCGCAACGCTAGACTCTATCCCCTCTAAACTGTTTTTT. This gives the protein CAATLDSIPSKLFF.

The rearrangement links TRBV2 to TRBJ2-1; D is undetermined. The CDR3 spans 14 residues. Germline-derived CDR1 and CDR2 are SNHLY and FYNNEI. V lost 4 bases to trimming and J lost 5 bases, with 12 bases between them. This CDR3 is CASSVKGYNNEQFF. Here the CDR3 DNA reads TGTGCCAGCAGTGTTAAGGGCTACAACAATGAGCAGTTCTTC.

Comments on this clone: Distinct nucleotide sequences in the sample also encode this CDR3. This chain uses TRBV7-3 with TRBJ2-1, with D hard to call. Trimming cost V 0 bases and J 7 bases, with 4 bases left between them. Per the germline V gene, CDR1 is SGHTA and CDR2 is FQGTGA. This CDR3 is 12 amino acids long. The CDR3 protein is CASSLTGNEQFF. CDR3 nucleotides: TGTGCCAGCAGCTTAACCGGGAATGAGCAGTTCTTC.

The rearrangement joins TRBV2 to TRBJ1-4; D is perhaps TRBD1 (6 bases). Per germline, CDR1 SNHLY and CDR2 FYNNEI. The CDR3 has 14 amino acids. The germline V and J ends were trimmed by 8 bases and 8 bases, with 18 bases remaining between them. CDR3 sequence: CASLSRGAGEKLFF. The CDR3 bases are TGTGCCAGCCTAAGTCGGGGGGCAGGAGAAAAACTGTTTTTT.

The chain carries TRBV28 and TRBJ2-7; 10 bases agree with TRBD2. The germline V gene has CDR1 MDHEN and CDR2 SYDVKM. The CDR3 length is 13 residues. V shed 10 bases, J shed 8 bases, and the junction held 11 bases outside the gene matches. The CDR3 reads CATGAGGPPKQYF. The CDR3 DNA sequence: TGTGCCACAGGAGCGGGGGGGCCCCCGAAGCAGTACTTC.

In nucleotides, the CDR3 is TGTGCCAGCAGCTACGGGACAAAATACGAGCAGTACTTC. It encodes CASSYGTKYEQYF. V usage is TRBV5-6 and J usage is TRBJ2-7; D is possibly TRBD1 (6 bases). The CDR3 runs 13 residues. Trimming pared 3 bases from V and 4 bases from J, leaving 11 bases between. Germline V gene sequence: CDR1 SGHDT, CDR2 YYEEEE.

The chain is built from TRBV18 and TRBJ2-3, with TRBD1 as a possible D gene (6 bases). CDR1 KGHSH and CDR2 LQKENI come from the germline V gene. The CDR3 spans 16 residues. The V end was cut by 1 base, the J end by 1 base, with 12 bases between. CDR3 nucleotides: TGTGCCAGCTCACCACTAGGGGGACAAGGCACAGATACGCAGTATTTT. This codes for CASSPLGGQGTDTQYF. Together with reference TRBV18 and TRBJ2-3, the CDR3 gives the full variable domain: NAGVMQNPRHLVRRRGQEARLRCSPMKGHSHVYWYRQLPEEGLKFMVYLQKENIIDESGMPKERFSAEFPKEGPSILRIQQVVRGDSAAYFCASSPLGGQGTDTQYFGPGTRLTVL.

The chain joins TRBV7-9 to TRBJ1-4, with D possibly TRBD1 on 5 matching bases. Germline V CDR1 and CDR2: SEHNR, FQNEAQ (reference sequence). The CDR3 is made up of 13 amino acids. The V gene lost 4 bases and the J gene lost 8 bases, with 11 bases spanning the gap. CDR3 residues: CASSSDIGEKLFF. In DNA, the CDR3 is TGTGCCAGCAGCTCGGACATCGGCGAAAAACTGTTTTTT.

This chain joins TRBV18 and TRBJ2-4; tentative D call: TRBD1 (5 bases). With 3 bases removed from V and 8 bases from J, the gap between germline ends came to 17 bases. Germline CDR1 is KGHSH and CDR2 is LQKENI. The CDR3 is made up of 15 amino acids. The CDR3 loop reads CASSPPSDTYYIQYF. The CDR3 DNA is TGTGCCAGCTCACCTCCGTCGGACACTTATTACATTCAGTACTTC.

The rearrangement uses TRBV27 and TRBJ2-6; weak D call: TRBD2 (6 bases). Germline V gene sequence: CDR1 MNHEY, CDR2 SMNVEV (reference sequence). V lost 5 bases and J 1 base, leaving 18 bases between the germline ends. The CDR3 is made up of 18 amino acids. The CDR3 coding sequence is TGTGCCAGCAGTCCCCTGTGGTTCGGGAGTTCTGGGGCCAACGTCCTGACTTTC. Amino acid sequence: CASSPLWFGSSGANVLTF. The whole variable domain, remainder taken from reference TRBV27 and TRBJ2-6, is EAQVTQNPRYLITVTGKKLTVTCSQNMNHEYMSWYRQDPGLGLRQIYYSMNVEVTDKGDVPEGYKVSRKEKRNFPLILESPSPNQTSLYFCASSPLWFGSSGANVLTFGAGSRLTVL.

V is TRBV27 and J is TRBJ2-2, with a tentative D call TRBD1 (6 bases). CDR1 is MNHEY and CDR2 is SMNVEV in the germline V gene (reference sequence). The CDR3 spans 14 residues. The ends were cut back, 10 bases at V and 5 bases at J, with 17 bases in the middle. As DNA, the CDR3 is TGTGCCACCGGAAGGACAGATCGGACCGGGGAGCTGTTTTTT. Amino acids: CATGRTDRTGELFF.

The chain joins TRBV7-9 to TRBJ1-2; TRBD1 matches 7 bases. Germline CDR1 and CDR2: SEHNR and FQNEAQ (reference sequence). The CDR3 is 15 residues long. The V segment lost 5 bases and the J segment 7 bases; nucleotides outside the gene matches: 13. For the CDR3, the DNA is TGTGCCAGCAGCAAGACCGGGACAGACCTCTCTGGCTACACCTTC. Translation: CASSKTGTDLSGYTF.

The chain is built from TRBV13 and TRBJ2-7; TRBD1 agrees at 8 bases. The CDR3 extends over 14 amino acids. From germline, CDR1 is PRHDT and CDR2 FYEKMQ (reference sequence). Trimming removed 2 bases from V and 2 bases from J; junction bases left unmatched: 2. The CDR3 protein is CASSLLQGAYEQYF. The CDR3 DNA reads as TGTGCCAGCAGCTTACTACAGGGGGCCTACGAGCAGTACTTC.

The V and J genes are TRBV7-6 and TRBJ2-2; 9 bases map to TRBD1. Germline V CDR1 and CDR2: SGHVS, FNYEAQ. The CDR3 has 15 amino acids. With 5 bases clipped from V and 1 base from J, the junction kept 2 bases outside the gene matches. The CDR3 region is CASSRDRVNTGELFF. For the CDR3, the DNA is TGTGCCAGCAGCCGGGACAGGGTGAACACCGGGGAGCTGTTTTTT.

The chain carries TRBV6-5 and TRBJ1-5; D is unclear. The CDR3 has 14 residues. Trimming cost V 6 bases and J 0 bases, with 9 bases left between them. CDR1 and CDR2 from the germline V gene are MNHEY and SVGAGI. This CDR3 is CASREVDSNQPQHF. The CDR3 region has the DNA TGTGCCAGCAGGGAGGTCGATAGCAATCAGCCCCAGCATTTT.

J is TRBJ2-1 and V is TRBV4-3; 9 bases are shared with TRBD2. The germline V gene encodes CDR1 LGHNA and CDR2 YSLEER. The CDR3 has 15 residues. J lost 1 base, V lost 6 bases, and 4 bases had no gene match. The CDR3 DNA reads as TGCGCCAGCAGTCTAGCGGGATTATCCTACAATGAGCAGTTCTTC. Protein product: CASSLAGLSYNEQFF.

V usage is TRBV28 and J usage is TRBJ2-2, with TRBD2 identical over 13 bases. The CDR3 is made up of 18 amino acids. V shed 6 bases, J shed 3 bases, and the junction held 10 bases outside the gene matches. Germline CDR1 and CDR2: MDHEN and SYDVKM. This CDR3 is CASSLTSGGSLDTGELFF. As DNA, the CDR3 is TGTGCCAGCAGCCTGACTAGCGGGGGGTCCCTCGACACCGGGGAGCTGTTTTTT.

V usage is TRBV18 and J usage is TRBJ2-3; tentatively, D is TRBD2 (6 bases). Germline loops: CDR1 KGHSH, CDR2 LQKENI. This CDR3 comprises 19 residues. Trimming took off 1 base at V and 1 base at J, with 21 bases between the two ends. The CDR3 region is CASSPLRDSHGGRTDTQYF. In DNA, the CDR3 is TGTGCCAGCTCACCACTCCGGGACTCCCACGGAGGGCGCACAGATACGCAGTATTTT.

This chain uses TRBV10-3 with TRBJ2-3; 8 nucleotides align to TRBD1. CDR3 length equals 15 residues. Trimming at V came to 8 bases and at J to 2 bases, leaving 9 bases not matched to a gene. Germline CDR1 ENHRY, CDR2 SYGVKD. CDR3 DNA sequence: TGTGCCATCGAGGGGAACAGGGGGTCCACAGATACGCAGTATTTT. Translation: CAIEGNRGSTDTQYF.

This chain connects TRBV20-1 to TRBJ2-7; no clear D gene. V was trimmed by 5 bases and J by 5 bases, leaving 10 bases between them. The germline gives CDR1 DFQATT, CDR2 SNEGSKA (reference sequence). The CDR3 is 11 amino acids. The CDR3 here is CSALRTHEQYF. The CDR3 region has the DNA TGCAGTGCTCTTCGGACCCACGAGCAGTACTTC.

The sample holds a few counts of this clone. The CDR3 sequence is CASSVGTGGAEKLFF. The CDR3 DNA is TGTGCCAGCAGCGTAGGGACAGGGGGAGCTGAAAAACTGTTTTTT. V usage is TRBV9 and J usage is TRBJ1-4; 10 bases fit TRBD1. The V and J ends lost 0 bases and 7 bases, in that order; junction bases with no gene match: 3. From germline, CDR1 is SGDLS and CDR2 YYNGEE. There are 15 residues in the CDR3.

V is TRBV6-5 and J is TRBJ1-6; 9 bases line up with TRBD1. CDR3 length: 15 amino acids. J was trimmed by 4 bases and V by 10 bases; bases with no gene match: 8. Germline V gives CDR1 MNHEY, CDR2 SVGAGI. CDR3 bases: TGTGCCACCCCATCGGGACAGGGATATAATTCACCCCTCCACTTT. It translates to CATPSGQGYNSPLHF.

The chain links TRBV3-1 (or the pseudogene TRBV3-2) to TRBJ2-3; 14 bases align to TRBD2. Germline CDR1 reads LGHDT; CDR2 reads YNNKEL (reference sequence). The CDR3 contains 17 residues. The J segment lost 3 bases and the V segment lost 4 bases, leaving 6 bases of the junction unmatched. CDR3 DNA: TGTGCCAGCAGCCCCTTACGACTAGCGGGGGGGACAGATACGCAGTATTTT. Its translation: CASSPLRLAGGTDTQYF.

This rearrangement joins TRBV7-2 to TRBJ1-5; D gene ambiguous. Trimming pared 4 bases from V and 3 bases from J, leaving 13 bases between. The CDR3 loop spans 15 amino acids. The V gene's germline CDR1 is SGHTA and CDR2 FQGNSA. CDR3 protein: CASSSRPGNNQPQHF. The CDR3 DNA follows: TGTGCCAGCAGCTCCAGACCGGGGAACAATCAGCCCCAGCATTTT.